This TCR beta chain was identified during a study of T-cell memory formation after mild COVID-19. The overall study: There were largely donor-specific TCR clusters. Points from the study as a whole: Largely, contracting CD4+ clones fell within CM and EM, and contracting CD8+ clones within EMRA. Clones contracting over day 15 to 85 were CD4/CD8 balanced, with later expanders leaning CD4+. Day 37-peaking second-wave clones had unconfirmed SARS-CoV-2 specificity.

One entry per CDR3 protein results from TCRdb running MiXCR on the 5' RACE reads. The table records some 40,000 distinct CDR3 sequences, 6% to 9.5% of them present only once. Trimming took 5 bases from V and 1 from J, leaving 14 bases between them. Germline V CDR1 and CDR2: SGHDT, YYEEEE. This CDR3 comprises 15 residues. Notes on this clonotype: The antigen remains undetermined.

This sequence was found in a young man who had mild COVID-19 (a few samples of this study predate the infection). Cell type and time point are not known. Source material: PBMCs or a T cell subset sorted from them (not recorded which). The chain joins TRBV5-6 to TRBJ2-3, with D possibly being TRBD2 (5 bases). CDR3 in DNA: TGTGCCAGCAGGGTACGGAGGCCCGGCACAGATACGCAGTATTTT. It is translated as CASRVRRPGTDTQYF.